The next 10 T cell receptor beta chains were all read from a single sample in a study of cytomegalovirus exposure and HLA in healthy donors. PCR primers comprised 60 Vbeta and 13 Jbeta primers. Clones were sequenced by immunoSEQ multiplex PCR, and TCRdb holds only the in-frame ones, with some missing. The sample consists of 90,000 to 150,000 clones, roughly four fifths of them appearing once. Source material: PBMCs. These receptors came from a man aged 40-50 years in good health and CMV-seronegative.

This clone was recorded only once. The chain uses TRBV30 and TRBJ2-7; 7 nucleotides line up with TRBD1. Germline CDR1 is GTSNPN and CDR2 is SVGIG (reference sequence). The CDR3 is made up of 13 amino acids. V lost 5 bases to trimming and J lost 1 base; unmatched junction nucleotides: 5. For the CDR3, the DNA is TGTGCCTGGGACCGACAGGGTTCCTACGAGCAGTACTTC. Amino acid sequence: CAWDRQGSYEQYF.

The chain has TRBV28 and TRBJ1-5, with 12 bases aligning to TRBD1. Germline CDR1 is MDHEN and CDR2 is SYDVKM. The CDR3 is 16 amino acids. Unmatched junction bases numbered 5, after V lost 3 bases and J lost 5 bases. This CDR3 reads CASSLPGTGGYQPQHF. CDR3 in DNA: TGTGCCAGCAGTTTGCCCGGGACAGGGGGCTATCAGCCCCAGCATTTT.

The CDR3 loop reads CASSRAGGHIQYF. The CDR3 region has the DNA TGTGCCAGCAGCCGGGCGGGAGGGCACATTCAGTACTTC. The rearrangement uses TRBV11-2 and TRBJ2-4; 9 bases are a match to TRBD2. CDR1 SGHAT and CDR2 FQNNGV come from the germline V gene. This CDR3 comprises 13 residues. Unmatched junction bases numbered 4, after V lost 5 bases and J lost 8 bases.

This chain joins TRBV28 and TRBJ1-1; the D gene is possibly TRBD1 (5 bases). V was trimmed by 3 bases and J by 1 base, leaving 9 bases between them. CDR3 length: 14 amino acids. CDR1 and CDR2 (germline): MDHEN, SYDVKM. The CDR3 is CASSFTRGNTEAFF. The CDR3 DNA sequence: TGTGCCAGCAGTTTCACAAGGGGGAACACTGAAGCTTTCTTT.

J is TRBJ1-3 and V is TRBV27, with a possible D match to TRBD1 (5 bases). Looked up from germline, CDR1 is MNHEY and CDR2 is SMNVEV (reference sequence). Trimming left V 4 bases short and J 5 bases short, with 9 bases between. This CDR3 region has 13 residues. The CDR3 nucleotides are TGTGCCAGCAGTTCTCAGGGAAGAAACACCATATATTTT. Its translation: CASSSQGRNTIYF.

The V and J genes are TRBV30 and TRBJ1-2, with 7 bases aligning to TRBD1. The V gene end was trimmed by 0 bases and the J gene end by 6 bases; junction bases not matched to a gene: 13. The germline V gene has CDR1 GTSNPN and CDR2 SVGIG (reference sequence). CDR3 length: 16 residues. The CDR3 loop reads CAWSVSTTGMGNGYTF. The CDR3 DNA reads TGTGCCTGGAGTGTTTCTACGACAGGGATGGGGAATGGCTACACCTTC.

This sequence joins TRBV29-1 and TRBJ1-2; 8 bases are shared with TRBD1. Looked up from germline, CDR1 is SQVTM and CDR2 is ANQGSEA. This CDR3 comprises 13 residues. Trimming removed 6 bases from V and 2 bases from J; junction bases left unmatched: 5. The chain's CDR3 is CSVNRDRNYGYTF. The CDR3 region has the DNA TGCAGCGTGAACCGGGACAGGAACTATGGCTACACCTTC.

The rearrangement joins TRBV10-1 to TRBJ1-5; D gene uncertain. V was clipped by 0 bases and J by 3 bases, with 12 bases between them. The CDR3 is 16 amino acids. Germline V gene sequence: CDR1 WNHNN, CDR2 SYGVQD (reference sequence). CDR3 DNA sequence: TGCGCCAGCAGTGAGTCGAAGCGGACTGTCAATCAGCCCCAGCATTTT. This codes for CASSESKRTVNQPQHF.

The V and J genes are TRBV14 and TRBJ2-1, with 7 bases fitting TRBD2. CDR1 and CDR2 (germline): SGHDN, FVKESK. J lost 4 bases, V lost 4 bases, and 13 bases had no gene match. This CDR3 spans 17 amino acids. CDR3 DNA sequence: TGTGCCAGCAGCCCGAGAGGGTGGGAGGGCCTTTACAATGAGCAGTTCTTC. This codes for CASSPRGWEGLYNEQFF.

V gene TRBV5-4 combines with J gene TRBJ1-1; D gene uncertain. Trimming cost V 2 bases and J 1 base, with 6 bases left between them. Germline V CDR1 and CDR2: SGHNT, YYREEE (reference sequence). CDR3 length: 13 amino acids. The CDR3 DNA reads as TGTGCCAGCAGCTTTGCGGAGAACACTGAAGCTTTCTTT. This encodes CASSFAENTEAFF.